Described below is a single TCR beta chain sequence and its context. The target antigen is unknown. The sample is drawn from a study of OX40 agonist ivuxolimab in advanced cancers. The wider study: Melanoma, hepatocellular carcinoma, head and neck or renal cell cancer occurred in dose-escalation patients.

Sampled blood was obtained at baseline, cycle 4 day 1, and cycle 7 day 1. Clones were sequenced by immunoSEQ multiplex PCR, and TCRdb holds only the in-frame ones, with some missing. Of approximately 60,000 clones listed, about 93% were seen once; the top ten hold around 19%. The study, taken as a whole, reports: Antigen specificity was not determined for the expanded peripheral T cells.

Germline CDR1 is LNHNV and CDR2 is YYDKDF (reference sequence). After removal of 1 base from V and 5 bases from J, the junction contained 7 bases not matched to a gene. This CDR3 has 15 amino acids. This material consisted of CD4+ or CD8+ T cells sorted from blood, taken in a trial of the OX40 agonist ivuxolimab. The chain carries TRBV15 and TRBJ2-5, with TRBD1 identical over 7 bases. The TCR sequence derives from an adult with an advanced solid tumor such as melanoma, head and neck, liver or kidney cancer. The CDR3 sequence is CATSRATTGWETQYF. The DNA for the CDR3 is TGTGCCACCAGCAGAGCGACGACAGGGTGGGAGACCCAGTACTTC.